One and the same sample provided the 14 T cell receptor beta chains below, sequenced in a study of blood T cell repertoires in COVID-19. Assay used: immunoSEQ multiplex PCR; TCRdb lists only in-frame clones, some missing. The sample carries 45,000 or so clones, approximately 87% recorded once. The sequencing sample was made of peripheral blood. These receptor sequences come from a man aged 40-50 years with COVID-19, enrolled during active disease.

This chain uses TRBV5-3 with TRBJ1-3; D unresolved. TRBV5-3 is annotated as an ORF whose role is uncertain. The CDR3 length is 8 residues. Trimming left V 6 bases short and J 12 bases short, with 4 bases between. The CDR3 is CARTSIYF. The CDR3 region has the DNA TGTGCCAGAACGAGCATATATTTT.

The V call is TRBV2, the J call TRBJ2-5, with 7 bases matching TRBD2. V was clipped by 6 bases and J by 5 bases; unmatched bases: 15. CDR1 is SNHLY, CDR2 FYNNEI, per germline. CDR3 length equals 16 residues. The CDR3 protein is CASSPIAAGERETQYF. The CDR3 nucleotides read TGTGCCAGCAGCCCTATCGCGGCGGGGGAGAGGGAGACCCAGTACTTC.

The V and J genes are TRBV21-1 and TRBJ1-5; the D segment call TRBD1 is taken from the table without a DNA check. TRBV21-1 is a listed pseudogene. The CDR3 sequence is 12 residues long. This CDR3 is CASTRHNQPQHF. CDR3 coding DNA: TGTGCCAGTACGAGACACAATCAGCCCCAGCATTTT.

V is TRBV11-3 and J is TRBJ1-4, with D tentatively TRBD1 (5 bases). The CDR3 consists of 18 residues. Germline lookup yields CDR1 SGHNT and CDR2 YENEEA. V was trimmed by 0 bases and J by 10 bases, leaving 24 bases between them. CDR3 coding DNA: TGTGCCAGCAGCTTAGATCCGAAGGCAGGGCAAGTGACCGGAAAACTGTTTTTT. This codes for CASSLDPKAGQVTGKLFF. The whole variable domain, filled in from reference TRBV11-3 and TRBJ1-4, reads EAGVVQSPRYKIIEKKQPVAFWCNPISGHNTLYWYLQNLGQGPELLIRYENEEAVDDSQLPKDRFSAERLKGVDSTLKIQPAELGDSAVYLCASSLDPKAGQVTGKLFFGSGTQLSVL.

The chain couples TRBV5-6 to TRBJ2-1; 9 bases match TRBD1. This CDR3 has 14 residues. With 4 bases clipped from V and 7 bases from J, the junction kept 6 bases outside the gene matches. Germline assignment: CDR1 SGHDT and CDR2 YYEEEE. The CDR3 DNA reads TGTGCCAGCAGCGACGGGACAGGGCATAATGAGCAGTTCTTC. Protein sequence: CASSDGTGHNEQFF.

This clone appeared a single time. CDR3 in amino acids: CASSLGTSGGSGGETQYF. Here the CDR3 DNA reads TGCGCCAGCAGCTTGGGGACTAGCGGGGGCTCCGGTGGAGAGACCCAGTACTTC. The rearrangement links TRBV5-1 to TRBJ2-5; the match to TRBD2 covers 13 bases. V lost 0 bases and J lost 4; bases outside the gene matches: 9. From germline, CDR1 is SGHRS and CDR2 YFSETQ. This CDR3 has 18 amino acids.

The chain combines TRBV19 with TRBJ2-2; 7 nucleotides agree with TRBD2. Germline trimming cut 6 bases from V and 5 bases from J; bases unmatched to any gene: 9. The CDR3 runs 15 residues. The V gene's germline CDR1 is LNHDA and CDR2 SQIVND (reference sequence). CDR3 coding DNA: TGTGCCAGTAGGAGCCCCTTGCGGGAGACCGGGGAGCTGTTTTTT. Residues: CASRSPLRETGELFF.

The rearrangement joins TRBV5-4 to TRBJ2-3; the match to TRBD2 covers 9 bases. This CDR3 has 16 residues. The ends lost 0 bases at V and 7 bases at J; junction bases unmatched: 9. Germline assignment: CDR1 SGHNT and CDR2 YYREEE (reference sequence). CDR3 amino acids: CASSLAGGRAGNTQYF. The DNA of the CDR3 is TGTGCCAGCAGCTTGGCTGGCGGGAGGGCAGGGAATACGCAGTATTTT. Filled out from reference TRBV5-4 and TRBJ2-3, the complete variable domain reads ETGVTQSPTHLIKTRGQQVTLRCSSQSGHNTVSWYQQALGQGPQFIFQYYREEENGRGNFPPRFSGLQFPNYSSELNVNALELDDSALYLCASSLAGGRAGNTQYFGPGTRLTVL.

V gene TRBV10-3 combines with J gene TRBJ1-1; maybe TRBD1 (6 bases). The V gene lost 6 bases and the J gene lost 1 base, with 12 bases spanning the gap. Germline V gene lookup returns CDR1 ENHRY and CDR2 SYGVKD. The CDR3 length is 14 residues. This CDR3 reads CAIRPQTGNTEAFF. The CDR3, as DNA: TGTGCCATCAGGCCACAGACAGGGAACACTGAAGCTTTCTTT.

The J gene is TRBJ2-5, the V gene TRBV28; TRBD1 might be the D (5 bases). The CDR3 is made up of 12 amino acids. Trimming removed 6 bases from V and 5 bases from J, with 10 bases in between. CDR1 MDHEN and CDR2 SYDVKM come from the germline V gene. CDR3: CASRGRRETQYF. CDR3 in DNA: TGTGCCAGCAGGGGGCGCCGGGAGACCCAGTACTTC.

This clone was counted only a few times. This sequence joins TRBV9 and TRBJ2-5, with 7 bases aligning to TRBD1. Trimming cost V 2 bases and J 3 bases; bases outside gene matches: 4. Germline V gene lookup returns CDR1 SGDLS and CDR2 YYNGEE. This CDR3 contains 14 residues. The CDR3 DNA reads TGTGCCAGCAGCGTCAGGGACAGAAAAGAGACCCAGTACTTC. Its translation is CASSVRDRKETQYF.

This sequence joins TRBV6-5 and TRBJ1-1; D unclear. CDR1 MNHEY and CDR2 SVGAGI come from the germline V gene. V lost 6 bases and J 2 bases, leaving 16 bases between the germline ends. The length of the CDR3 is 15 residues. Here the CDR3 reads CASSTLFTKNTEAFF. In DNA form, the CDR3 reads TGTGCCAGCAGCACCCTTTTCACAAAAAACACTGAAGCTTTCTTT.

The chain recombines TRBV9 with TRBJ2-2, with D uncertain. Germline CDR1 and CDR2: SGDLS and YYNGEE. CDR3 length: 13 residues. V lost 5 bases, J lost 7 bases, and 12 bases lay in between. Here the CDR3 reads CASSFSTDGELFF. DNA for the CDR3: TGTGCCAGCAGTTTTAGCACGGACGGGGAGCTGTTTTTT. Full variable domain (outside the CDR3, taken from reference TRBV9 and TRBJ2-2): DSGVTQTPKHLITATGQRVTLRCSPRSGDLSVYWYQQSLDQGLQFLIQYYNGEERAKGNILERFSAQQFPDLHSELNLSSLELGDSALYFCASSFSTDGELFFGEGSRLTVL.

The chain recombines TRBV29-1 with TRBJ1-3, with TRBD1 as a possible D gene (6 bases). In germline, CDR1 is SQVTM, CDR2 ANQGSEA. V lost 7 bases, J lost 0 bases, and 16 bases lay in between. CDR3 length: 15 amino acids. The CDR3 reads CSADTGQNSGNTIYF. As DNA, the CDR3 is TGCAGCGCTGACACTGGACAGAACTCTGGAAACACCATATATTTT.